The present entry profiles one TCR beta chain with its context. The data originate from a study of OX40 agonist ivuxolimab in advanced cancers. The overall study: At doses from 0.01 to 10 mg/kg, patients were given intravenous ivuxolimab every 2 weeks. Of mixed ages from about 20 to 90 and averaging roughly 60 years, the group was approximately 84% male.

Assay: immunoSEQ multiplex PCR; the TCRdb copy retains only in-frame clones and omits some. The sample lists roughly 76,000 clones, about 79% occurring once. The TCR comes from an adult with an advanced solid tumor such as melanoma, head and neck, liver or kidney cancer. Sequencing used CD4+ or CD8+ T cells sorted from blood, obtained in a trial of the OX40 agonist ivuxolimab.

CDR3 DNA sequence: TGTGCCAGCAGTGCCGGGACAGGGGGCAACACTGAAGCTTTCTTT. Its protein product is CASSAGTGGNTEAFF. V and J are TRBV6-1 and TRBJ1-1; 12 bases are a match to TRBD1. The CDR3 length is 15 residues. The junction had 2 bases not matched to a gene; V was cut back by 4 bases and J by 2 bases. The germline CDR1 and CDR2 sequences are MNHNS and SASEGT.